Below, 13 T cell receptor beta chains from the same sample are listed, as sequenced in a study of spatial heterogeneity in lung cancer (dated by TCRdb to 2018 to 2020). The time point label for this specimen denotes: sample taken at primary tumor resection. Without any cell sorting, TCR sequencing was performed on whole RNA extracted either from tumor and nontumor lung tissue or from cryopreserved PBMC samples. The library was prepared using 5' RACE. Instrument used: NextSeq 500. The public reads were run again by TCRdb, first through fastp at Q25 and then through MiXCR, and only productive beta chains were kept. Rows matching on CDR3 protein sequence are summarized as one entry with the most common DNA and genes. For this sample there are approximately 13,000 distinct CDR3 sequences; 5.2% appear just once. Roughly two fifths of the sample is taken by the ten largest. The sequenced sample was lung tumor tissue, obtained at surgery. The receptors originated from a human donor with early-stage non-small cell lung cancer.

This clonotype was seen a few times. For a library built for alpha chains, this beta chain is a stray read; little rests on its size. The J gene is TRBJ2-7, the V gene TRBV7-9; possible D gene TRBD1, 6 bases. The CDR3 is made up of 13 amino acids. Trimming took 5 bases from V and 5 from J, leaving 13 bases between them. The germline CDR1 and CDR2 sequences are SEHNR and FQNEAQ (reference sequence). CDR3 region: CASSHQQGNEQYV. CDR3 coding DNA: TGTGCCAGCAGCCACCAACAGGGAAACGAGCAGTACGTC.

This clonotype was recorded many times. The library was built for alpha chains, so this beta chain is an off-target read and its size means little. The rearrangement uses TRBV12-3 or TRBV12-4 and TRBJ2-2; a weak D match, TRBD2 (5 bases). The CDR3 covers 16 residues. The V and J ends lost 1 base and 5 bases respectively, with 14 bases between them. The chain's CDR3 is CASSLVGLARTGELFF. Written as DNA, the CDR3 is TGTGCCAGCAGTTTAGTAGGACTGGCGAGGACCGGGGAGCTGTTTTTT.

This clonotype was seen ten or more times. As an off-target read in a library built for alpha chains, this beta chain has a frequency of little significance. This CDR3 is CASSLTGGRTETQYF. For the CDR3, the DNA is TGTGCCAGCAGTTTGACAGGGGGCCGGACAGAGACCCAGTACTTC. The chain links TRBV6-5 to TRBJ2-5; TRBD1 agrees at 10 bases. The CDR3 is 15 residues long. J was trimmed by 4 bases and V by 4 bases; bases with no gene match: 6. The germline CDR1 and CDR2 sequences are MNHEY and SVGAGI.

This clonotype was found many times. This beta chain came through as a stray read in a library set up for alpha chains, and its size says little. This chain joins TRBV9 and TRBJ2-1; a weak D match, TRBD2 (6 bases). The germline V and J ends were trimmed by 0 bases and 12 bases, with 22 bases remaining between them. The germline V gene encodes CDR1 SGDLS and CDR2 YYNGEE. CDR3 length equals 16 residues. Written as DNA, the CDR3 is TGTGCCAGCAGCGTAGTTGCTAGCGCATCTCTCATTGGGCAGTTCTTC. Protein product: CASSVVASASLIGQFF.

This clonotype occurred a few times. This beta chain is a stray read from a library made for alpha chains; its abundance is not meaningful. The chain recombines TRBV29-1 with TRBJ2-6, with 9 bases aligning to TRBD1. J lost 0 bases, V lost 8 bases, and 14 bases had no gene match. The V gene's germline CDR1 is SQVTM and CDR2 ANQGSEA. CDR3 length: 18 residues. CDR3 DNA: TGCAGCACTCTCCCCCGACAGGGGGGAAGCTCTGGGGCCAACGTCCTGACTTTC. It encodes CSTLPRQGGSSGANVLTF.

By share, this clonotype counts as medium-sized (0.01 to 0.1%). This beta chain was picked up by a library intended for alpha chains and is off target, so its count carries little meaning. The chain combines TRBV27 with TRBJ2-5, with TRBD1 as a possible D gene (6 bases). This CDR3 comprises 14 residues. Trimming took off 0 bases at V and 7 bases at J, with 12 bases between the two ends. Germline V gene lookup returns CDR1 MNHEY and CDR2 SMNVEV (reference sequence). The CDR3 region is CASSLSTGWGTQYF. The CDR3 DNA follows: TGTGCCAGCAGTTTATCGACAGGTTGGGGGACCCAGTACTTC.

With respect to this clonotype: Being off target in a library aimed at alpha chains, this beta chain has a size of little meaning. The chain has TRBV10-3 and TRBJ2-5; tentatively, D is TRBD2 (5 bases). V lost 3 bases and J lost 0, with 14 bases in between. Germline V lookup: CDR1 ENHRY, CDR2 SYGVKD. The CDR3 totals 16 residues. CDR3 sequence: CAISDTDPGNQETQYF. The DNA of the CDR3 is TGTGCCATCAGTGATACTGACCCCGGGAACCAAGAGACCCAGTACTTC.

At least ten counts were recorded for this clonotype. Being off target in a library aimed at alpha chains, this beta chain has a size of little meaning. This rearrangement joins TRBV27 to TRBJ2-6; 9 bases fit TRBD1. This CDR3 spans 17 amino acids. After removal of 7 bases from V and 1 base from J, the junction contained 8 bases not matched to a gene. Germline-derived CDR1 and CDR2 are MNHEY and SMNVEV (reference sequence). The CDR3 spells CASIPPGQGSGANVLTF. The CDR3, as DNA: TGTGCCAGCATACCACCGGGACAGGGTTCTGGGGCCAACGTCCTGACTTTC.

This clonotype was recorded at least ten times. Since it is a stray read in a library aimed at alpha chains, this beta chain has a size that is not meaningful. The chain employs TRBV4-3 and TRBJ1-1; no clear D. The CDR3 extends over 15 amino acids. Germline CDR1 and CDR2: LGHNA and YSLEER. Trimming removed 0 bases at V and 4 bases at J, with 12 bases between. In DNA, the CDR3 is TGCGCCAGCAGCCAAGAACACTCTAGGACCACTGAAGCTTTCTTT. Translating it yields CASSQEHSRTTEAFF.

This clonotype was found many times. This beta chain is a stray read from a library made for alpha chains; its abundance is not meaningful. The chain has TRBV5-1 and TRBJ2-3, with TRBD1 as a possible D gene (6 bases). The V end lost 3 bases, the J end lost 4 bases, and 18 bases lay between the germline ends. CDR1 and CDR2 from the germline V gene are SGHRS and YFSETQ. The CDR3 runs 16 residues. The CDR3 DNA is TGCGCCAGCAGCTGGGGGCACCACGGGACATCAGATACGCAGTATTTT. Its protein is CASSWGHHGTSDTQYF. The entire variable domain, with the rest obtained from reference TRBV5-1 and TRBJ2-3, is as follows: KAGVTQTPRYLIKTRGQQVTLSCSPISGHRSVSWYQQTPGQGLQFLFEYFSETQRNKGNFPGRFSGRQFSNSRSEMNVSTLELGDSALYLCASSWGHHGTSDTQYFGPGTRLTVL.

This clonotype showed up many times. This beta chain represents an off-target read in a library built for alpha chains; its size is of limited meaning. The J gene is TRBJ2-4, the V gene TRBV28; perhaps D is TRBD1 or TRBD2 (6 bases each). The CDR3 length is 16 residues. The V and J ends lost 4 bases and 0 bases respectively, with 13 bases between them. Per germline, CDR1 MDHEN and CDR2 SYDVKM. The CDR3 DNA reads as TGTGCCAGCAGTTCGCAGGGGACTCTAGCCAAAAACATTCAGTACTTC. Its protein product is CASSSQGTLAKNIQYF.

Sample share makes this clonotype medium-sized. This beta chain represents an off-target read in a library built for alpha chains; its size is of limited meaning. CDR3 bases: TGCGCCAGCAGGGAGTATACTGAAGCTTTCTTT. Translated, it gives CASREYTEAFF. This rearrangement joins TRBV5-1 to TRBJ1-1; D is unclear. Germline-derived CDR1 and CDR2 are SGHRS and YFSETQ. The CDR3 runs 11 residues. Trimming stripped 5 bases from V and 5 bases from J, with 7 bases between.

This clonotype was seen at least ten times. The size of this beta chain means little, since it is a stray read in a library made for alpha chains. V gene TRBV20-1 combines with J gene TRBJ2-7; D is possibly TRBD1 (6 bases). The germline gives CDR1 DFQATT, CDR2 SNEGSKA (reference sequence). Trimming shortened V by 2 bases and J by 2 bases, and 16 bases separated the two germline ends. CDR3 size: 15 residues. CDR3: CSARKSRGSPYEQYF. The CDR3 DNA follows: TGCAGTGCTAGAAAGTCCAGGGGCTCCCCCTACGAGCAGTACTTC.